These 5 T cell receptor beta chains originate from one sample sequenced in a study of T cells in Graves' hyperthyroidism and ophthalmopathy. Template material for amplifying TCR beta CDR3 regions consisted of RNA transcripts. When the TCR CDR3 underwent first-round RT-PCR, the HTBI primer set was used. TCRdb reprocessed the multiplex PCR reads with MiXCR, giving one entry per CDR3 protein. The data contain fewer than 500,000 distinct CDR3 sequences, roughly 14% of them seen just once; the ten biggest clones take up around 13%. Material: blood. These receptor sequences come from a man aged 18 to 30 with Graves' ophthalmopathy.

This clonotype was seen repeatedly, ten times or more. This chain uses TRBV11-2 with TRBJ2-7, with D tentatively TRBD2 (6 bases). CDR3 size: 13 residues. Germline V gene sequence: CDR1 SGHAT, CDR2 FQNNGV. Trimming stripped 5 bases from V and 4 bases from J, with 12 bases between. The CDR3 here is CASSPWGEYEQYF. The CDR3 coding sequence is TGTGCCAGCAGCCCCTGGGGGGAGTACGAGCAGTACTTC.

This clonotype was counted only a few times. The rearrangement links TRBV20-1 to TRBJ2-2, with 12 bases that match TRBD2. Trimming took 6 bases from V and 0 from J; bases not matched to a gene: 5. The CDR3 totals 16 residues. CDR1 and CDR2 (germline): DFQATT, SNEGSKA (reference sequence). CDR3 region: CSAAGTSGSNTGELFF. The CDR3 DNA follows: TGCAGTGCCGCCGGGACTAGCGGGTCGAACACCGGGGAGCTGTTTTTT.

This clonotype was seen many times. The gene calls are TRBV12-3 or TRBV12-4 and TRBJ2-2; D unresolved. V was trimmed by 7 bases and J by 7 bases, leaving 7 bases between them. The CDR3 is made up of 11 amino acids. The CDR3 coding sequence is TGTGCCAGCACGGTGGGCGGGGAGCTGTTTTTT. Amino acid sequence: CASTVGGELFF.

This clonotype came up many times. V and J are TRBV13 and TRBJ2-7; 7 bases line up with TRBD1. Per germline, CDR1 PRHDT and CDR2 FYEKMQ (reference sequence). The CDR3 contains 14 residues. With V trimmed by 5 bases and J by 5 bases, 9 bases remained unmatched. CDR3 nucleotides: TGTGCCAGCAGCCCCAGGGGGTTTGGCCACGAGCAGTACTTC. The encoded protein is CASSPRGFGHEQYF. Variable domain in full (rest from reference TRBV13 and TRBJ2-7): AAGVIQSPRHLIKEKRETATLKCYPIPRHDTVYWYQQGPGQDPQFLISFYEKMQSDKGSIPDRFSAQQFSDYHSELNMSSLELGDSALYFCASSPRGFGHEQYFGPGTRLTVT.

This clonotype was counted ten times or more. The rearrangement joins TRBV30 to TRBJ1-2, with D maybe TRBD1 (6 bases). V dropped 0 bases and J dropped 5 bases, with 19 bases sitting between them. CDR3 length: 16 amino acids. CDR1 and CDR2 from the germline V gene are GTSNPN and SVGIG (reference sequence). CDR3 in DNA: TGTGCCTGGAGTGTACGATGGGGTCAGGGGAGATATGGCTACACCTTC. As protein: CAWSVRWGQGRYGYTF.